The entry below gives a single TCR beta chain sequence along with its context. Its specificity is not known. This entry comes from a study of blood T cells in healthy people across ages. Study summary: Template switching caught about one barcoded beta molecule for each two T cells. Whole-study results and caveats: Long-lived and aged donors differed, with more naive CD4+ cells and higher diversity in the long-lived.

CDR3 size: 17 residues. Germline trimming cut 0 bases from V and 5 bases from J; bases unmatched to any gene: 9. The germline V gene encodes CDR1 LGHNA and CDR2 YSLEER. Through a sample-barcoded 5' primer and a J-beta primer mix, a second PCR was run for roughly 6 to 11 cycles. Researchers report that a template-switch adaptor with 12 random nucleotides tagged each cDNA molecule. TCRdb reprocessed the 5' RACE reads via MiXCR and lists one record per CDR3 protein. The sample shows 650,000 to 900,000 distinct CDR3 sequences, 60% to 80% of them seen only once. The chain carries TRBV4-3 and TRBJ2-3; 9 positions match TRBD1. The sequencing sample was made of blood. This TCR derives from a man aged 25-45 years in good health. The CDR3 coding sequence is TGCGCCAGCAGCCAAGATTGGGACAGGGAGGTTCGAGATACGCAGTATTTT. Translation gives CASSQDWDREVRDTQYF.